This record concerns one T cell receptor (beta chain) sequence. This clone was counted only a few times. Its antigen is unknown. The record has no base qualities; no much larger clone is one base away. V is cut by 2 bases and J by 6 bases, and the space between the germline ends is 7 bases. From a lookup of the germline V gene, CDR1 and CDR2 are ENHRY and SYGVKD. Including the terminal cysteine and phenylalanine, the CDR3 comprises 12 residues. Only the CDR3 DNA stays, 36 bases, in frame from base 1. These data originate in a study of graft-versus-host responses after intestinal transplantation (dated by TCRdb to the early 2020s). Broadly, across the study: The transplants that recipients got were multivisceral, liver-intestinal, or isolated intestinal. After intestinal transplantation, graft-versus-host and host-versus-graft alloreactive T cell clones in the graft, circulation and bone marrow were tracked using bulk TCR-beta CDR3 sequencing. Of the 20 to 30 intestinal transplant recipients enrolled in the cohort, one of whom was a retransplant, 3 patients without pretransplant specimens were excluded. Rather than going through the commercial service, samples from a few later patients were sequenced in-house on an Illumina MiSeq and processed with MiXCR. Every recipient was given anti-thymocyte globulin induction, then maintenance tacrolimus and steroids for about three years. Alloreactive clones were identified by sequencing pre-transplant mixed lymphocyte reaction products and comparing them with unstimulated pre-transplant donor and recipient T cells. A peak of at least 4% donor T cells among recipient peripheral blood mononuclear cells was the definition used for donor T cell macrochimerism. Overall study outcomes, separate from this receptor: In the allografts of patients with donor T cell macrochimerism, GvH to HvG T cell clonal ratios were high. Early after transplant, declines in HvG clones were associated with peak levels of circulating GvH clones. Conclusions were limited by the relatively low number and heterogeneity of intestinal transplant patients. GvH clones were detected in recipient bone marrow, and some of these GvH clones were observed earlier in ileal mucosa or blood, consistent with an intestinal mucosal origin.

Library creation used the immunoSEQ multiplex PCR assay. For most patients, genomic DNA was isolated using the Qiagen DNeasy Blood and Tissue Kit and was shipped frozen to Adaptive Biotechnologies for TCR sequencing. Adaptive Biotechnologies carried out high-throughput TCR-beta CDR3 sequencing of genomic DNA for most patients. Concerning the study's data processing: TCR sequencing data for 15 to 20 patients were retrieved from Adaptive's ImmunoSEQ software; a few other patients were processed with MiXCR and VDJtools. To correct CD4 versus CD8 sorting errors, sequences present in both subsets at a frequency ratio below 5:1 were removed. Because the origin of CDR3 nucleotide sequences shared between donor and recipient could not be assigned, those sequences were removed. To count as alloreactive, a clone needed at least 2-fold expansion over unstimulated cells and a minimum CFSE-low frequency of 0.002% (template counts) or 0.001% (read counts). Clones were considered mappable if detected in sequenced pre-transplant spleen, lymph node, or MLR CFSE-low populations of the donor or recipient. The cumulative frequency of alloreactive clones was calculated as a percentage of all sequences, weighted by copy number. What TCRdb holds here is the immuneACCESS table cut down to in-frame rearrangements. Part of the clones is not present; checked against another copy, under half of the missing clones reflect an unresolved V gene, and the others are unexplained. V and J calls and clone size are those listed in that table; D and trimming were worked out from the DNA. This sample lists about 50,000 clones; around 90% were detected once. The ten largest account for about 2.6% of the sample.

This specimen's time point label, per the study, means: cells obtained before transplantation from donor or recipient. CD3+CD4+ and CD3+CD8+ populations were FACS-sorted from unstimulated pre-transplant donor and recipient cells taken from spleen or lymph nodes. Specimen: unstimulated CD4+ T cells sorted from spleen or lymph node cells, collected before transplant. The source of this sequence is a human donor who was the organ donor for an intestinal transplant. The rearrangement joined TRBV10-3 to TRBJ1-2; the D gene lacks a confident call. CDR3 sequence: CAISEPAHGYTF. The DNA is as follows: TGTGCCATCAGTGAGCCGGCCCATGGCTACACCTTC.